This TCR beta chain was documented in a study of blood T cell repertoires in COVID-19. Study information: The study drew acute and convalescent COVID-19 samples from the United States, Italy and Spain. From T cells, B-cell-depleted T cells, or PBMCs came the material, which was cDNA or gDNA.

Participants spanned ages roughly 18 to 90 years and resided in fewer than 30 US areas. Cohort allocation depended upon clinical history that participants reported. The table came from immunoSEQ multiplex PCR; TCRdb's copy has only in-frame clones and leaves some out. Altogether just over 250,000 clones are present, 80% to 90% being singletons, with the ten largest covering approximately 4%. Germline V gene data show CDR1 as SGHTA and CDR2 as FQGNSA. The CDR3 loop spans 14 amino acids. The V segment lost 6 bases and the J segment 7 bases; nucleotides outside the gene matches: 11. The material sequenced was PBMCs or T cells enriched from blood (not recorded which). The receptor was derived from a man aged 25-40 years with acute COVID-19. V and J are TRBV7-2 and TRBJ1-1, with TRBD1 matching 7 bases. In nucleotides, the CDR3 is TGTGCCAGCAGTTTAACAGGGGTCGTTATTGAAGCTTTCTTT. Amino acids: CASSLTGVVIEAFF.